This T cell receptor (beta chain) was sequenced during a study of T cell responses to AZD1222 COVID-19 vaccine. Findings and limits, study-wide: Spike-specific TCR breadth and depth were elevated following two AZD1222 doses. Donor demographics were predominantly white British with a female majority; clonal diversity may be underestimated.

TCRdb's copy holds only in-frame clones and misses some; the assay was immunoSEQ multiplex PCR. The sample has some 170,000 clones; about 90% are singletons. Germline CDR1 is DFQATT and CDR2 is SNEGSKA (reference sequence). After removal of 3 bases from V and 4 bases from J, the junction contained 4 bases not matched to a gene. The CDR3 extends over 13 amino acids. Worth noting for this clone: Antigen: not known.

This chain connects TRBV20-1 to TRBJ1-1, with TRBD1 matching over 8 bases. This TCR was recovered from an adult who received the MenACWY meningococcal vaccine as a control. Source: peripheral blood, taken 28 days after the second dose of the MenACWY control vaccine. The CDR3 loop is CSASGQGATEAFF. The CDR3 DNA is TGCAGTGCTAGTGGGCAGGGGGCCACTGAAGCTTTCTTT.